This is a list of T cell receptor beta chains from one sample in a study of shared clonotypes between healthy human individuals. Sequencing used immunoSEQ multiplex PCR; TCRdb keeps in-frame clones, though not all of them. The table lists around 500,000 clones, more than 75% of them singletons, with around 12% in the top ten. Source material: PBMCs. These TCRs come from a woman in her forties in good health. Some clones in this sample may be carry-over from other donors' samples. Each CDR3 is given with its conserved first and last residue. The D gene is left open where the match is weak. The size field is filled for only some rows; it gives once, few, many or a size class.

CDR3nt: TGTGCCAGCAGCGACGGACAGGGGGATGAGGATCAGCCCCAGCATTTT
CDR3aa: CASSDGQGDEDQPQHF
j_gene: TRBJ1-5
abundance: .
d_gene: TRBD1
v_gene: TRBV9

CDR3nt: TGTGCCAGCAGCTTAGTAGGCGGGAGAAACAATGAGCAGTTCTTC
CDR3aa: CASSLVGGRNNEQFF
j_gene: TRBJ2-1
abundance: .
d_gene: TRBD2
v_gene: TRBV11-2

CDR3nt: TGTGCCAGCAGCTGGGCCCTCCATGAGCAGTTCTTC
CDR3aa: CASSWALHEQFF
j_gene: TRBJ2-1
abundance: .
d_gene: .
v_gene: TRBV11-2

CDR3nt: TGTGCCAGCAGCATGCTACGAAACAATCAGCCCCAGCATTTT
CDR3aa: CASSMLRNNQPQHF
j_gene: TRBJ1-5
abundance: .
d_gene: .
v_gene: TRBV2

CDR3nt: TGTGCCAGCTCACCGGGCGGGGGCCCGAATCAGCCCCAGCATTTT
CDR3aa: CASSPGGGPNQPQHF
j_gene: TRBJ1-5
abundance: .
d_gene: .
v_gene: TRBV18

CDR3nt: TGTGCCACCAGCAGAGCGTCTGCCGGGACCCTTCGGGACAATCAGCCCCAGCATTTT
CDR3aa: CATSRASAGTLRDNQPQHF
j_gene: TRBJ1-5
abundance: .
d_gene: .
v_gene: TRBV15

CDR3nt: TGTGCCAGCAGTGACCGACCAGCGGGAGTAACCTCCGGGGAGCTGTTTTTT
CDR3aa: CASSDRPAGVTSGELFF
j_gene: TRBJ2-2
abundance: .
d_gene: TRBD2
v_gene: TRBV2

CDR3nt: TGTGCCAGCACGAGGACAGACCAAGAGACCCAGTACTTC
CDR3aa: CASTRTDQETQYF
j_gene: TRBJ2-5
abundance: .
d_gene: .
v_gene: TRBV6-6

CDR3nt: TGCGCCAGCAGCTTGGAACCGGCCACCACCTACGAGCAGTACTTC
CDR3aa: CASSLEPATTYEQYF
j_gene: TRBJ2-7
abundance: .
d_gene: .
v_gene: TRBV5-1

CDR3nt: TGTGCCAGCAGCGTAGCTACGGGGGGGAATTCACCCCTCCACTTT
CDR3aa: CASSVATGGNSPLHF
j_gene: TRBJ1-6
abundance: .
d_gene: .
v_gene: TRBV9

CDR3nt: TGTGCCTGGAGTGTATGGGCTAGACAAGAGACCCAGTACTTC
CDR3aa: CAWSVWARQETQYF
j_gene: TRBJ2-5
abundance: .
d_gene: .
v_gene: TRBV30

CDR3nt: TGTGCCAGCAGCCCATTCATCACAGATACGCAGTATTTT
CDR3aa: CASSPFITDTQYF
j_gene: TRBJ2-3
abundance: .
d_gene: .
v_gene: TRBV7-2

CDR3nt: TGTGCCAGCAGCCATGAATCACTAGGGGTGAATGAGCAGTTCTTC
CDR3aa: CASSHESLGVNEQFF
j_gene: TRBJ2-1
abundance: .
d_gene: .
v_gene: TRBV11-2

CDR3nt: TGCGCCAGCAGCTCAGGACTAGCGCCTAGCACAGATACGCAGTATTTT
CDR3aa: CASSSGLAPSTDTQYF
j_gene: TRBJ2-3
abundance: .
d_gene: TRBD2
v_gene: TRBV5-1

CDR3nt: TGTGCCAGCAGCTTGTTATCGGGCTCCTACACTTACGAGCAGTACTTC
CDR3aa: CASSLLSGSYTYEQYF
j_gene: TRBJ2-7
abundance: .
d_gene: .
v_gene: TRBV5-8

CDR3nt: TGTGCCAGCAGTACAGCTAGGGGGTCTAGTTACAATGAGCAGTTCTTC
CDR3aa: CASSTARGSSYNEQFF
j_gene: TRBJ2-1
abundance: .
d_gene: .
v_gene: TRBV7-8

CDR3nt: TGCGCCAGCAGCTTCGATCCAGCGAACACTGAAGCTTTCTTT
CDR3aa: CASSFDPANTEAFF
j_gene: TRBJ1-1
abundance: .
d_gene: .
v_gene: TRBV5-1

CDR3nt: TGTGCCAGTAGTATGCCCGGGAGCCCCGTAACTAATGAAAAACTGTTTTTT
CDR3aa: CASSMPGSPVTNEKLFF
j_gene: TRBJ1-4
abundance: .
d_gene: .
v_gene: TRBV19

CDR3nt: TGTGCCAGCAGCTACCGGCAGCACGGCGGGCAGTACTTC
CDR3aa: CASSYRQHGGQYF
j_gene: TRBJ2-7
abundance: .
d_gene: .
v_gene: TRBV6-5

CDR3nt: TGTGCCAGCACTCCGACAGGGCTGATCACTGAAGCTTTCTTT
CDR3aa: CASTPTGLITEAFF
j_gene: TRBJ1-1
abundance: few
d_gene: TRBD1
v_gene: TRBV7-8

CDR3nt: TGTGCCAGCAGCTCCCAGGGAGGGAGGGCCTACAATGAGCAGTTCTTC
CDR3aa: CASSSQGGRAYNEQFF
j_gene: TRBJ2-1
abundance: .
d_gene: TRBD2
v_gene: TRBV4-2

CDR3nt: TGCGCCAGCAGCAGAGACGGGAACACCGGGGAGCTGTTTTTT
CDR3aa: CASSRDGNTGELFF
j_gene: TRBJ2-2
abundance: .
d_gene: .
v_gene: TRBV5-1

CDR3nt: TGTGCCACCAGCAGAGTAGCGTATAGCTCCTACGAGCAGTACTTC
CDR3aa: CATSRVAYSSYEQYF
j_gene: TRBJ2-7
abundance: .
d_gene: .
v_gene: TRBV15

CDR3nt: TGTGCCTGGAGAGCTCTAGCGTCTTCCTACAATGAGCAGTTCTTC
CDR3aa: CAWRALASSYNEQFF
j_gene: TRBJ2-1
abundance: .
d_gene: .
v_gene: TRBV30

CDR3nt: TGTGCCAGCAGTGGACTGACAGGTTATAGCAATCAGCCCCAGCATTTT
CDR3aa: CASSGLTGYSNQPQHF
j_gene: TRBJ1-5
abundance: .
d_gene: .
v_gene: TRBV6-1

CDR3nt: TGTGCCAGCTCCCTACGGACTGCGATCACTGAAGCTTTCTTT
CDR3aa: CASSLRTAITEAFF
j_gene: TRBJ1-1
abundance: .
d_gene: .
v_gene: TRBV18

CDR3nt: TGTGCCAGCAGCTTAAGTAGCCCCCCCCTTGGGTTCTTC
CDR3aa: CASSLSSPPLGFF
j_gene: TRBJ2-1
abundance: few
d_gene: .
v_gene: TRBV11-2

CDR3nt: TGTGCCAGCAGCAAAACACTAGCGGGCGTGGATACGCAGTATTTT
CDR3aa: CASSKTLAGVDTQYF
j_gene: TRBJ2-3
abundance: .
d_gene: .
v_gene: TRBV21-1

CDR3nt: TGTGCCAGCAGCCCGGGACTAGCGATCTACGAGCAGTACTTC
CDR3aa: CASSPGLAIYEQYF
j_gene: TRBJ2-7
abundance: .
d_gene: TRBD2
v_gene: TRBV14

CDR3nt: TGTGCCAGCAGTGCGACAGAGCTGAACACTGAAGCTTTCTTT
CDR3aa: CASSATELNTEAFF
j_gene: TRBJ1-1
abundance: .
d_gene: .
v_gene: TRBV2

CDR3nt: TGTGCCAGCAAGGCAGACATGGACACTGAAGCTTTCTTT
CDR3aa: CASKADMDTEAFF
j_gene: TRBJ1-1
abundance: .
d_gene: .
v_gene: TRBV2

CDR3nt: TGCGCCAGCAGCTTGGTTGTAGGAGGGGCCTACGAGCAGTACTTC
CDR3aa: CASSLVVGGAYEQYF
j_gene: TRBJ2-7
abundance: .
d_gene: .
v_gene: TRBV5-1

CDR3nt: TGTGCCAGTAGTATTAGTAGCGAGGAGCAGTTCTTC
CDR3aa: CASSISSEEQFF
j_gene: TRBJ2-1
abundance: .
d_gene: .
v_gene: TRBV19

CDR3nt: TGTGCCAGCAGCGTAGGGGGTGGGACCGAGCAGTACTTC
CDR3aa: CASSVGGGTEQYF
j_gene: TRBJ2-7
abundance: .
d_gene: .
v_gene: TRBV9

CDR3nt: TGCGCCAGCAGCACCAGGGGGGTCACCGGGGAGCTGTTTTTT
CDR3aa: CASSTRGVTGELFF
j_gene: TRBJ2-2
abundance: .
d_gene: .
v_gene: TRBV5-1

CDR3nt: TGTGCCAGCAGCTCCACTGGCGGGGGGGGTTTCAATGAGCAGTTCTTC
CDR3aa: CASSSTGGGGFNEQFF
j_gene: TRBJ2-1
abundance: few
d_gene: TRBD2
v_gene: TRBV7-8

CDR3nt: TGTGCCAGCGAAGGAACTAGCGGGAGTTCCTACGAGCAGTACTTC
CDR3aa: CASEGTSGSSYEQYF
j_gene: TRBJ2-7
abundance: .
d_gene: TRBD2
v_gene: TRBV6-1

CDR3nt: TGTGCCAGCAGAACCTCGAGGGGGGCAAACACTGAAGCTTTCTTT
CDR3aa: CASRTSRGANTEAFF
j_gene: TRBJ1-1
abundance: .
d_gene: .
v_gene: TRBV28

CDR3nt: TGTGCCAGCAGCCCCATGGGGGGGGGCGAGCAGTACTTC
CDR3aa: CASSPMGGGEQYF
j_gene: TRBJ2-7
abundance: .
d_gene: TRBD2
v_gene: TRBV6-1

CDR3nt: TGTGCCAGCAGCCCCCAGGGGCTAGCGGGATTGGGGGAGACCCAGTACTTC
CDR3aa: CASSPQGLAGLGETQYF
j_gene: TRBJ2-5
abundance: .
d_gene: TRBD2
v_gene: TRBV11-2

CDR3nt: TGTGCCAGCAGTCTTCCGGGACTAGGGGGCACGGATACGCAGTATTTT
CDR3aa: CASSLPGLGGTDTQYF
j_gene: TRBJ2-3
abundance: .
d_gene: .
v_gene: TRBV6-6

CDR3nt: TGTGCCAGCAGTGGGAACACAGATACGCAGTATTTT
CDR3aa: CASSGNTDTQYF
j_gene: TRBJ2-3
abundance: .
d_gene: .
v_gene: TRBV25-1

CDR3nt: TGCGCCAGCAGCCAAGCCCCACCGGGGGCGGGAGCGGGACTATACGAGCAGTACTTC
CDR3aa: CASSQAPPGAGAGLYEQYF
j_gene: TRBJ2-7
abundance: once
d_gene: .
v_gene: TRBV4-1

CDR3nt: TGTGCCAGCAGTTCCCATTGGGGGGTAATTTTAGCCGATGAGCAGTTCTTC
CDR3aa: CASSSHWGVILADEQFF
j_gene: TRBJ2-1
abundance: .
d_gene: .
v_gene: TRBV27

CDR3nt: TGTGCCAGCAGTCCCTTGGCGGGGGCGCGTGTCGGGCAGTATTTT
CDR3aa: CASSPLAGARVGQYF
j_gene: TRBJ2-3
abundance: .
d_gene: .
v_gene: TRBV5-4

CDR3nt: TGTGCCAGCAGCCCTAGGACAGGGGTCGACTATGGCTACACCTTC
CDR3aa: CASSPRTGVDYGYTF
j_gene: TRBJ1-2
abundance: .
d_gene: TRBD1
v_gene: TRBV5-4

CDR3nt: TGTGCCAGCAGCGGCAACTTTGGGGAGACCCAGTACTTC
CDR3aa: CASSGNFGETQYF
j_gene: TRBJ2-5
abundance: .
d_gene: .
v_gene: TRBV7-9

CDR3nt: TGTGCCAGCAGTCCCGGGGGGGGTCCGGATCAGCCCCAGCATTTT
CDR3aa: CASSPGGGPDQPQHF
j_gene: TRBJ1-5
abundance: .
d_gene: .
v_gene: TRBV28

CDR3nt: TGTGCCAGTAGTATCGGGACAGTCAAAAACATTCAGTACTTC
CDR3aa: CASSIGTVKNIQYF
j_gene: TRBJ2-4
abundance: .
d_gene: TRBD1
v_gene: TRBV19

CDR3nt: TGTGCCAGCAGAAGGACTAGCACCTACGAGCAGTACTTC
CDR3aa: CASRRTSTYEQYF
j_gene: TRBJ2-7
abundance: once
d_gene: TRBD2
v_gene: TRBV28

CDR3nt: TGTGCCTGGAGCGGACAGTCCTACGAGCAGTACTTC
CDR3aa: CAWSGQSYEQYF
j_gene: TRBJ2-7
abundance: .
d_gene: .
v_gene: TRBV30

CDR3nt: TGCGCCAGCAGCCAAGATCAGGGGCTGGATGAAAAACTGTTTTTT
CDR3aa: CASSQDQGLDEKLFF
j_gene: TRBJ1-4
abundance: .
d_gene: .
v_gene: TRBV4-3

CDR3nt: TGTGCCAGCAGTCCAGACGGGACAGGGAACAATGAGCAGTTCTTC
CDR3aa: CASSPDGTGNNEQFF
j_gene: TRBJ2-1
abundance: .
d_gene: TRBD1
v_gene: TRBV7-8